This T cell receptor beta chain was captured by sequencing in a study of T cell responses to AZD1222 COVID-19 vaccine. The germline V and J ends were trimmed by 6 bases and 3 bases, with 11 bases remaining between them. CDR1 MDHEN and CDR2 SYDVKM come from the germline V gene. The CDR3 totals 13 residues. The protocol was immunoSEQ multiplex PCR, while the TCRdb copy is restricted to in-frame clones and leaves out a portion. In the table there are 100,000 to 130,000 clones, around 83% of which are singletons. The receptor was isolated from an adult in good health. This sample comprised peripheral blood, obtained on day 0 of AZD1222 vaccination. The V call is TRBV28, the J call TRBJ2-5; perhaps TRBD1 as D (6 bases). CDR3 sequence (DNA): TGTGCCAGCAGACGGACAGTTGAAGAGACCCAGTACTTC. Residues: CASRRTVEETQYF. The full variable domain, with the rest looked up from reference TRBV28 and TRBJ2-5, is DVKVTQSSRYLVKRTGEKVFLECVQDMDHENMFWYRQDPGLGLRLIYFSYDVKMKEKGDIPEGYSVSREKKERFSLILESASTNQTSMYLCASRRTVEETQYFGPGTRLLVL.